This TCR beta chain was identified in a study of tumor and adjacent non-tumor tissue in lung cancer. RNA was extracted from bulk tissue without any cell sorting. Newly diagnosed lung cancer patients had thoracic surgery in China, August–November 2014, without prior chemotherapy. About this clonotype itself: Its cognate antigen is unknown. The junction departs from the called germline gene at one end, perhaps through a read error.

A modified ARM-PCR protocol with three rounds of nested PCR amplified TCRbeta. MiXCR, applied by TCRdb to the multiplex PCR reads, yields one record per CDR3 protein. Of under 250,000 distinct CDR3 sequences detected, about 71% appear once; the ten largest clones hold approximately 25%. Study conclusions and caveats: Significantly higher TCR diversity was found in tumor than normal lung. Tumor repertoires had a smaller top 100 clone share than normal lung. Patients with more diverse tumor TCRs had worse survival.

CDR3 length: 14 amino acids. Germline V lookup: CDR1 DFQATT, CDR2 SNEGSKA (reference sequence). The clonotype comes from a man in his sixties with non-small cell lung cancer. The V call is TRBV20-1, the J call TRBJ2-7; tentatively, D is TRBD1 (6 bases). The sequenced sample consisted of lung tumor tissue. CDR3 amino acids: CSSSKGHNSYEEYF. The DNA of the CDR3 is TGCAGTTCTAGTAAGGGACACAACTCCTACGAGGAGTACTTC.